This T cell receptor beta chain was profiled in a study of Ad26.COV2.S vaccination and SARS-CoV-2 variants. Details on this clone: Its antigen is not known.

Germline values: CDR1 MNHEY, CDR2 SVGEGT. This CDR3 has 14 residues. Trimming cost V 6 bases and J 3 bases, with 14 bases left between them. Assay used: immunoSEQ multiplex PCR; TCRdb lists only in-frame clones, some missing. The table lists more than 85,000 clones, around three quarters of them singletons. General study results and limits: Responses of spike-specific T cells (both CD8+ and CD4+) reportedly showed substantial breadth after vaccination. Non-spike TCR breadth did not differ much between vaccine and placebo recipients. It was vaccine recipients, not placebo recipients, who had the higher spike-specific TCR breadth. Measures of TCR breadth and depth may have fallen short of total T cell responses.

The source was peripheral blood, collected after recovery from COVID-19. The sequence was collected from a human donor who had recovered from COVID-19. The V call is TRBV6-2 or TRBV6-3, the J call TRBJ2-5; possibly TRBD1 for D (6 bases). DNA of the CDR3: TGTGCCAGCAGCCCCAGGGGTTCTAAAGAGACCCAGTACTTC. The encoded protein is CASSPRGSKETQYF.